Listed below are T cell receptor beta chains from one sample, sequenced in a study of T cell changes during pregnancy in multiple sclerosis. Sequenced by immunoSEQ multiplex PCR; TCRdb stores in-frame clones only, minus some. The table has around 80,000 clones, 92% seen once. Sequencing was performed on peripheral blood, taken before pregnancy. Receptor source: a female donor with multiple sclerosis, enrolled in a pregnancy study. CDR3s include the opening cysteine and the closing phenylalanine or tryptophan. Each record gives: D gene, V gene, clone size, J gene, CDR3 DNA, CDR3 protein. D genes are given only for firm matches. Some rows mark clone size as missing; the rest say once, few, many or name a class of expanded clone.

NA	TRBV19	NA	TRBJ1-4	TGTGCCAGTAGTACCCCCGGAGACAGAAGAAATGAAAAACTGTTTTTT	CASSTPGDRRNEKLFF
TRBD1	TRBV10-1	NA	TRBJ2-5	TGCGCCAGCAGTATGACAGGGTATGAGGAGACCCAGTACTTC	CASSMTGYEETQYF
NA	TRBV6-1	NA	TRBJ2-7	TGTGCCAGCGGACAGTTCTCCTACGAGCAGTACTTC	CASGQFSYEQYF
NA	TRBV7-6	NA	TRBJ2-7	TGTGCCAGCAGCTTAAAACAGACCTACGAGCAGTACTTC	CASSLKQTYEQYF
NA	TRBV4-2	once	TRBJ2-2	TGTGCCAGCAGCATCCACGGGCTCCAAGCGGAGGAGCTGTTTTTT	CASSIHGLQAEELFF
NA	TRBV6-1	NA	TRBJ2-7	TGTGCCAGCAGTGAAAACAGGTTCCGCTTAGCCTACGAGCAGTACTTC	CASSENRFRLAYEQYF
TRBD1	TRBV5-4	NA	TRBJ2-7	TGTGCCAGCAGGGAAGGGACAGCGGCCTCCTACGAGCAGTACTTC	CASREGTAASYEQYF
NA	TRBV14	NA	TRBJ1-1	TGTGCCAGCAGCCAAGGGGCCGGGAACACTGAAGCTTTCTTT	CASSQGAGNTEAFF
NA	TRBV5-5	NA	TRBJ1-2	TGTGCCAGCAGCTATTTCAGGGCCCCTAACTATGGCTACACCTTC	CASSYFRAPNYGYTF
NA	TRBV4-2	NA	TRBJ2-1	TGTGCCAGCAGCCAAGATCCGCCCAGCTCCTACAATGAGCAGTTCTTC	CASSQDPPSSYNEQFF
NA	TRBV11-1	NA	TRBJ2-7	TGTGCCAGCAGCTTATCAGGGTCCTCCTACGAGCAGTACTTC	CASSLSGSSYEQYF
NA	TRBV27	once	TRBJ1-2	TGTGCCAGCAGCCCCAGGTTTTCTAACTATGGCTACACCTTC	CASSPRFSNYGYTF
NA	TRBV2	NA	TRBJ1-5	TGTGCCAGCAGTTCAGGGAGGGCGGATAATCAGCCCCAGCATTTT	CASSSGRADNQPQHF
NA	TRBV2	NA	TRBJ2-7	TGTGCCAGCAGTGAAAGGGAAGGGGTAGCCTACGAGCAGTACTTC	CASSEREGVAYEQYF
TRBD1	TRBV15	NA	TRBJ1-5	TGTGCCACCAGCAGTGGGACAGGGGGCAATCAGCCCCAGCATTTT	CATSSGTGGNQPQHF
TRBD1	TRBV10-1	NA	TRBJ1-1	TGCGCCAGCAGTGAGTCTTTGCGGACAGGGACTGAAGCTTTCTTT	CASSESLRTGTEAFF
NA	TRBV6-5	NA	TRBJ1-3	TGTGCCAGCAGTCCGGGTGGGGGAAACACCATATATTTT	CASSPGGGNTIYF
TRBD2	TRBV4-1	NA	TRBJ2-7	TGCGCCAGCAGCCAAGGTCCCGGGGGGTCCTCCTACGAGCAGTACTTC	CASSQGPGGSSYEQYF
NA	TRBV5-6	NA	TRBJ2-1	TGTGCCAGCAGCTTGGGGGGGCACAATGAGCAGTTCTTC	CASSLGGHNEQFF
TRBD1	TRBV4-1	NA	TRBJ2-3	TGCGCCAGCAGCCAGACAGGGTTGGTTACAGATACGCAGTATTTT	CASSQTGLVTDTQYF
TRBD2	TRBV7-8	NA	TRBJ2-3	TGTGCCAGCAGACGACGGGGGGAAGATACGCAGTATTTT	CASRRRGEDTQYF
NA	TRBV2	NA	TRBJ1-1	TGTGCCAGCAGTGACCAGGGGAACACTGAAGCTTTCTTT	CASSDQGNTEAFF
TRBD1	TRBV19	NA	TRBJ2-5	TGTGCCAGTAGTAAGGGACAGTCCAGAAGAGAGACCCAGTACTTC	CASSKGQSRRETQYF
NA	TRBV25-1	NA	TRBJ1-2	TGTGCCAGCAGTGATACTGGCAGGGTAGGGTATGGCTACACCTTC	CASSDTGRVGYGYTF
NA	TRBV6-5	once	TRBJ2-7	TGTGCCAGCAGGGCACAGCTGGGTTATGGTGAGCAGTACTTC	CASRAQLGYGEQYF
TRBD1	TRBV5-1	NA	TRBJ1-2	TGCGCCAGCAGCTTGATTCAGGGGGAAAGGGGCTACACCTTC	CASSLIQGERGYTF
TRBD1	TRBV7-9	NA	TRBJ2-7	TGTGCCAGCAGCTTAGATGAGGGGGCCCCCCCGAACTTC	CASSLDEGAPPNF
TRBD2	TRBV10-3	NA	TRBJ2-1	TGTGCCATCAGTGGCACTAGCGGGGGGGCCGCCTACAATGAGCAGTTCTTC	CAISGTSGGAAYNEQFF
NA	TRBV7-3	NA	TRBJ2-3	TGTGCCAGCAGCTTAACTCCCAACCTTCTAGCTGATACGCAGTATTTT	CASSLTPNLLADTQYF
NA	TRBV18	NA	TRBJ1-4	TGTGCCAGCACCGGACAGCCCTATAATGAAAAACTGTTTTTT	CASTGQPYNEKLFF
TRBD1	TRBV9	NA	TRBJ1-1	TGTGCCAGCAGCGGTAGATGGACAGGGGATACTGAAGCTTTCTTT	CASSGRWTGDTEAFF
NA	TRBV6-1	NA	TRBJ2-2	TGTGCCAGCAGTACCAGGACAGCTACCGGGGAGCTGTTTTTT	CASSTRTATGELFF
NA	TRBV27	once	TRBJ2-2	TGTGCCAGCAGTGACAGCTTGAAAGGCACCGGGGAGCTGTTTTTT	CASSDSLKGTGELFF
NA	TRBV18	NA	TRBJ1-2	TGTGCCAGCTCACCACCGATCCGGGATGGCTACACCTTC	CASSPPIRDGYTF
NA	TRBV4-2	NA	TRBJ1-2	TGTGCCAGCAGCCAAGAGGCGGTGTCACCTAACTATGGCTACACCTTC	CASSQEAVSPNYGYTF
TRBD1	TRBV5-1	once	TRBJ2-5	TGCGCCAGCAGCTTGGAGACAGGGCTTTTAGAGACCCAGTACTTC	CASSLETGLLETQYF
TRBD1	TRBV5-6	once	TRBJ2-7	TGTGCCAGCAGCTTGGGGACAGGGGCTCGCGAGCAGTACTTC	CASSLGTGAREQYF
TRBD1	TRBV5-1	NA	TRBJ1-1	TGCGCCAGCAGCTTAGGGACAGGGGTGAACACTGAAGCTTTCTTT	CASSLGTGVNTEAFF
NA	TRBV23-1	NA	TRBJ2-3	TGCGCCAGCAGTCGCTGGTTCAAGCCCCTAGAAGGTGGTACGCAGTATTTT	CASSRWFKPLEGGTQYF
TRBD1	TRBV7-8	NA	TRBJ2-3	TGTGCCAGCAGCCCAACAGGGGGCACAGATACGCAGTATTTT	CASSPTGGTDTQYF
TRBD2	TRBV6-1	NA	TRBJ2-1	TGTGCCAGCAGTGAGAACAGCGGGGGAGACTACAATGAGCAGTTCTTC	CASSENSGGDYNEQFF
TRBD1	TRBV27	NA	TRBJ1-6	TGTGCCAGCACCACAGGGGGCGGTAATTCACCCCTCCACTTT	CASTTGGGNSPLHF
NA	TRBV29-1	NA	TRBJ1-1	TGCAGCGTTGATATATCCACTGAAGCTTTCTTT	CSVDISTEAFF
NA	TRBV13	NA	TRBJ2-2	TGTGCCAGCAGCTTAAAGGGAGGCTCGACCGGGGAGCTGTTTTTT	CASSLKGGSTGELFF
TRBD2	TRBV15	NA	TRBJ2-2	TGTGCCACCAGCGGTAGCGGGGGCCACACCGGGGAGCTGTTTTTT	CATSGSGGHTGELFF
TRBD2	TRBV19	NA	TRBJ2-7	TGTGCCAGTAGTATTACGGCGGGGGGGTCCTACGAGCAGTACTTC	CASSITAGGSYEQYF
NA	TRBV5-1	once	TRBJ1-1	TGCGCCAGCAGCTTGGGCGGGGCTAATGAAGCTTTCTTT	CASSLGGANEAFF
TRBD1	TRBV5-1	NA	TRBJ1-1	TGCGCCAGCAGCTTAGGGGGCGAGGTCACTGAAGCTTTCTTT	CASSLGGEVTEAFF
NA	TRBV19	NA	TRBJ2-2	TGTGCCAGTAATCGCGGGGTAGGCTACACCGGGGAGCTGTTTTTT	CASNRGVGYTGELFF
NA	TRBV7-9	NA	TRBJ1-1	TGTGCCAGCAGCCAAGGCCCGGGGAGGGCCACTGAAGCTTTCTTT	CASSQGPGRATEAFF
TRBD2	TRBV6-1	NA	TRBJ2-7	TGTGCCAGCAGTGAAGGGCTGCGGACTAGCTTCCTCTACGAGCAGTACTTC	CASSEGLRTSFLYEQYF